This TCR beta chain stems from a study of graft-versus-host responses after intestinal transplantation. Overall study context: Recipients underwent multivisceral, liver-intestinal, or isolated intestinal transplants. Uniformly, recipients were administered anti-thymocyte globulin induction with subsequent tacrolimus and steroids for two to three years.

Only in-frame clones appear in the TCRdb table, and some are missing; sequencing was by immunoSEQ multiplex PCR. The top ten clones hold under 0.2% of a sample with over 80,000 clones, about nine tenths of them seen once. Whole-study findings and limits: Ileal or blood samples showed some GvH clones first, and such clones were also found in recipient marrow. Early declines in HvG clones that occurred post-transplant were associated with peak circulating GvH clone levels.

Of note for this clone: Antigen specificity is unknown.

The sequence derives from a human donor who was the organ donor for an intestinal transplant. This specimen was unstimulated CD4+ T cells sorted from spleen or lymph node cells, taken before transplant.

As DNA, the CDR3 is TGTGCCAGCAGTGAAGTCGGGCGGGGCTTTGGGACCCAGTACTTC. Its protein product is CASSEVGRGFGTQYF. This chain links TRBV25-1 with TRBJ2-5, with D tentatively TRBD2 (6 bases). CDR3 size: 15 residues. The V and J ends lost 2 bases and 7 bases respectively, with 17 bases between them. Germline V gene lookup returns CDR1 MGHDK and CDR2 SYGVNS.